The clone carrying this T cell receptor beta chain was found many times. Researchers amplified the TCR beta CDR3 regions from RNA transcripts. HTBI primers drove first-round RT-PCR of the TCR CDR3. TCRdb reprocessed the multiplex PCR reads via MiXCR and lists one record per CDR3 protein. The sample lists about 600,000 distinct CDR3 sequences; approximately 15% were seen once. Pregnant or lactating patients were excluded, as were those with uncontrolled infection or other autoimmune disease. The data originate from a study of T cells in Graves' hyperthyroidism and ophthalmopathy. The CDR3 consists of 14 residues. Germline V gene lookup returns CDR1 GTSNPN and CDR2 SVGIG (reference sequence). V trimming: 4 bases; J trimming: 3 bases; junction bases outside the gene matches: 7.

V and J are TRBV30 and TRBJ1-2; 8 bases map to TRBD1. The TCR originated in a woman aged 40-49 years with Graves' ophthalmopathy. Material for sequencing was blood. As DNA, the CDR3 is TGTGCCTGGACCTTTGGACAGGGCCACTATGGCTACACCTTC. Amino acid sequence: CAWTFGQGHYGYTF.